The present T cell receptor (beta chain) was sequenced within a study of shared clonotypes between healthy human individuals. Study details: CD4 naive cells filled three plates per donor, CD4 memory three, CD8 naive two and CD8 memory one. Study findings and constraints: Deeper or shallower sequencing was expected to change how clonotypes are shared among donors.

Regarding this clone: Antigen unknown.

Assay execution proceeded at the deep level. Several immunoSEQ plates held equal portions of the genomic DNA taken from each subset. Assay: immunoSEQ multiplex PCR; the TCRdb copy retains only in-frame clones and omits some. Of 950,000 to 1,100,000 clones detected, approximately 78% appear once; the ten largest clones hold 0.6% to 0.7%. The CDR3 is 16 amino acids. V was pared by 5 bases and J by 5 bases, with 6 bases of the junction left unmatched. The germline CDR1 and CDR2 sequences are LNHDA and SQIVND (reference sequence). This sequence was found in a man aged 18 to 30 in good health. Some clones in this sample may be carry-over from other donors' samples. Sequenced: memory CD4+ T cells from PBMCs. This sample's subset: CD45RA-negative fraction. The chain joins TRBV19 to TRBJ1-6; 10 bases fit TRBD1. CDR3 region: CASSRTGQGNNSPLHF. CDR3 sequence (DNA): TGTGCCAGTAGTCGGACGGGACAGGGGAATAATTCACCCCTCCACTTT.